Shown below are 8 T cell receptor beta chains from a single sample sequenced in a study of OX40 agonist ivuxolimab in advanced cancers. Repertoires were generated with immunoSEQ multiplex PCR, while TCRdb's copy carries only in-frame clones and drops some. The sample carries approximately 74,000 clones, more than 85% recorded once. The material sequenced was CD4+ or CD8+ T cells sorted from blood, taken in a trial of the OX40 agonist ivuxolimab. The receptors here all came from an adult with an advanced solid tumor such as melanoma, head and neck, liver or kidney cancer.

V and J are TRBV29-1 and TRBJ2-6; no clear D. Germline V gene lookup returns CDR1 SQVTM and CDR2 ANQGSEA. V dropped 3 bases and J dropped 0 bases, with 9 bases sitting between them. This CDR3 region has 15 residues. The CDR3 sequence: CSVDRLGSGANVLTF. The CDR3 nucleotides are TGCAGCGTTGACAGGTTGGGCTCTGGGGCCAACGTCCTGACTTTC.

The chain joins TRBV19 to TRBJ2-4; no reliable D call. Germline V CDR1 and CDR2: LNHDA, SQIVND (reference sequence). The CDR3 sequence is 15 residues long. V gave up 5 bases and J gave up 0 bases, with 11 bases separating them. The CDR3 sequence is CASSYEYLAKNIQYF. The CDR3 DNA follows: TGTGCCAGTAGTTATGAGTATCTAGCCAAAAACATTCAGTACTTC.

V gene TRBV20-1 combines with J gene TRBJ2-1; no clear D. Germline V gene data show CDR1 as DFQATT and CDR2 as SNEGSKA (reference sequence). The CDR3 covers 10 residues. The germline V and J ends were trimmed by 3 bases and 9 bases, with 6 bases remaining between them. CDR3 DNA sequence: TGCAGTGCTAGTCACGGTGAGCAGTTCTTC. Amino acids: CSASHGEQFF.

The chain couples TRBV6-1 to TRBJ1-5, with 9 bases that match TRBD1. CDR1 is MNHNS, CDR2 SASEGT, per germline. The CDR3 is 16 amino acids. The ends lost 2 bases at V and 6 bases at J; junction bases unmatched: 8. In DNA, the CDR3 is TGTGCCAGCAGTGAACGGGGGACAGGGTCGTCTCAGCCCCAGCATTTT. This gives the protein CASSERGTGSSQPQHF.

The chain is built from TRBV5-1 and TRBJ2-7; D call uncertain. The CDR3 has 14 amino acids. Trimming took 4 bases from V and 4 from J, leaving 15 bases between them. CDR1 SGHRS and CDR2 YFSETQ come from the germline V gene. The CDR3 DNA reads TGCGCCAGCAGCACCCAAGGGTCCGCGTACGAGCAGTACTTC. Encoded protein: CASSTQGSAYEQYF.

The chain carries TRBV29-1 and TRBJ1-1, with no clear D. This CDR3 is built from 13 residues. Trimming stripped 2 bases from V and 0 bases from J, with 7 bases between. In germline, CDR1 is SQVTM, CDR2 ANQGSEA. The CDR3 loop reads CSVEISMNTEAFF. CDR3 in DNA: TGCAGCGTTGAAATATCGATGAACACTGAAGCTTTCTTT.

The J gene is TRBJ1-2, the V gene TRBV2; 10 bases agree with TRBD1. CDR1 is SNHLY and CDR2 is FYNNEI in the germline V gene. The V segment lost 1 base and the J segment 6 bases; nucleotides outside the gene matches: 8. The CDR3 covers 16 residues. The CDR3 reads CASSEGIRTGGNGYTF. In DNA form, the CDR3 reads TGTGCCAGCAGTGAAGGGATTAGGACAGGGGGAAATGGCTACACCTTC.

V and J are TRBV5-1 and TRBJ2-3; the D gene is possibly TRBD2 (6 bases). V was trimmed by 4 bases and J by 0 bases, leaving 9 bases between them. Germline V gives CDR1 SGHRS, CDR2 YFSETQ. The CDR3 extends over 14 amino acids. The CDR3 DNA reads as TGCGCCAGCAGCCCCGGGACTAGCACAGATACGCAGTATTTT. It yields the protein CASSPGTSTDTQYF.